The present TCR beta chain was sequenced within a study of OX40 agonist ivuxolimab in advanced cancers. Study-wide background: Hepatocellular carcinoma, melanoma, renal cell or head and neck cancer occurred in dose-escalation patients.

The data were produced by immunoSEQ multiplex PCR, yet TCRdb's version contains in-frame clones alone and is incomplete. The sample carries about 100,000 clones, 90% recorded once. Study results and caveats: Within 6 weeks, CD4+ and CD8+ blood T cells expanded clonally at 0.1 to 3.0 mg/kg.

In its sample, this clone was seen once. Its specificity is not known. One end of the junction is discordant with germline, which a read error may explain. CDR3 length: 13 amino acids. Per germline, CDR1 SGHRS and CDR2 YFSETQ. The chain joins TRBV5-1 to TRBJ1-1, with 10 bases matching TRBD1. The material sequenced was CD4+ or CD8+ T cells sorted from blood, taken in a trial of the OX40 agonist ivuxolimab. This receptor was taken from an adult with an advanced solid tumor such as melanoma, head and neck, liver or kidney cancer. CDR3 protein: CASSLRGGTGVTF. CDR3 sequence (DNA): TGCGCCAGCAGCTTGAGGGGAGGGACAGGGGTAACCTTT.